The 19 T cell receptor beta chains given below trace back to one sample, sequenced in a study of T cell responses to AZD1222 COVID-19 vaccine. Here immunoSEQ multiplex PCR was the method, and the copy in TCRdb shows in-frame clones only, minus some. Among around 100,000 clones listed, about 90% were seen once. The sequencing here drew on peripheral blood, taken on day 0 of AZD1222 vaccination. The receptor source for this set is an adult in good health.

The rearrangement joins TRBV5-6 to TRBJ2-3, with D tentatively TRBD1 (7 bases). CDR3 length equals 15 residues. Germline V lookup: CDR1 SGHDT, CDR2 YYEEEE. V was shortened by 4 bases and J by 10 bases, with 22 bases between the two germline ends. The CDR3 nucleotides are TGTGCCAGCAGCCGGTGGGACAGACATGGGGAGGCGCAGTATTTT. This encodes CASSRWDRHGEAQYF.

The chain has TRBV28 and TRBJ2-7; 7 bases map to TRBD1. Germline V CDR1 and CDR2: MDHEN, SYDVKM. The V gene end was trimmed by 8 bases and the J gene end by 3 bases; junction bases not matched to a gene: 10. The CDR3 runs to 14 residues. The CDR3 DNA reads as TGTGCCAGCGGGACAGCCCAAGGGTACTACGAGCAGTACTTC. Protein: CASGTAQGYYEQYF.

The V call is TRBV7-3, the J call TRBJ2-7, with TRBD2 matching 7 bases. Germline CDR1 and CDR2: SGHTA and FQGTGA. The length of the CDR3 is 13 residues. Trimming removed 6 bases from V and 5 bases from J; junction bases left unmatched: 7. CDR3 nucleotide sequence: TGTGCCAGCAGGTTCCAGGGAGGGAACGAGCAGTACTTC. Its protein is CASRFQGGNEQYF. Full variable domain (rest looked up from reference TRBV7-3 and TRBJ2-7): GAGVSQTPSNKVTEKGKYVELRCDPISGHTALYWYRQSLGQGPEFLIYFQGTGAADDSGLPNDRFFAVRPEGSVSTLKIQRTERGDSAVYLCASRFQGGNEQYFGPGTRLTVT.

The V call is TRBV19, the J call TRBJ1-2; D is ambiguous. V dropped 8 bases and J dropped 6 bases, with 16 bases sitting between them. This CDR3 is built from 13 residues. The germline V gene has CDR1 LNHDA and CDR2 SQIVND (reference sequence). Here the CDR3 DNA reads TGTGCCAGTGGGATCGACATCGGAAATGGCTACACCTTC. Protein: CASGIDIGNGYTF.

CDR3: CASSITGLNTEAFF. Written as DNA, the CDR3 is TGCGCCAGCAGCATTACAGGGCTGAACACTGAAGCTTTCTTT. This rearrangement joins TRBV5-1 to TRBJ1-1, with D maybe TRBD1 (6 bases). V lost 4 bases, J lost 0 bases, and 10 bases lay in between. CDR3 length: 14 residues. The V gene's germline CDR1 is SGHRS and CDR2 YFSETQ.

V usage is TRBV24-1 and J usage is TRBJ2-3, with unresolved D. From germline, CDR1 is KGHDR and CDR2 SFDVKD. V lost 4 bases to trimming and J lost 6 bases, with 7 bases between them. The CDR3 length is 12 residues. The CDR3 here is CATSDRWDTQYF. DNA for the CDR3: TGTGCCACCAGTGACCGATGGGATACGCAGTATTTT.

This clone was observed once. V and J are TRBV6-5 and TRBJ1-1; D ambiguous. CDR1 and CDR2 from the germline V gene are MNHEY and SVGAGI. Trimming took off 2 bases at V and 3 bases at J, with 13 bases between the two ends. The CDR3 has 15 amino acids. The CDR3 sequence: CASSYIGPGHTEAFF. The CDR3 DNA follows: TGTGCCAGCAGTTACATTGGCCCTGGGCACACTGAAGCTTTCTTT.

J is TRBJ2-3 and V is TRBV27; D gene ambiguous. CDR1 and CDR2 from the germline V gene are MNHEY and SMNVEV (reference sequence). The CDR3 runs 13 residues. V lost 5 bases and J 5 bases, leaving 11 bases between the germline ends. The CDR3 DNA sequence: TGTGCCAGCAGTCCCCCACAAGGAGATACGCAGTATTTT. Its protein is CASSPPQGDTQYF.

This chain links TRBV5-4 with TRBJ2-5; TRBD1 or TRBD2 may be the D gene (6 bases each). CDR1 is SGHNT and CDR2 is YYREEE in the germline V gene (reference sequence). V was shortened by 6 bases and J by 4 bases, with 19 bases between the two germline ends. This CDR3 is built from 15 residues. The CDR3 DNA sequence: TGTGCCAGCACCCCAACGGGGGCTTCGCTAGAGACCCAGTACTTC. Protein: CASTPTGASLETQYF.

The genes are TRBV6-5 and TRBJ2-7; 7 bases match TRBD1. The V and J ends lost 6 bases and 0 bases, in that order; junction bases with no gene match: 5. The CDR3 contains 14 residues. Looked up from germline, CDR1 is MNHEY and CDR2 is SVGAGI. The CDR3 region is CASSRTGPSYEQYF. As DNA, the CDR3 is TGTGCCAGCAGCCGGACAGGTCCCTCCTACGAGCAGTACTTC.

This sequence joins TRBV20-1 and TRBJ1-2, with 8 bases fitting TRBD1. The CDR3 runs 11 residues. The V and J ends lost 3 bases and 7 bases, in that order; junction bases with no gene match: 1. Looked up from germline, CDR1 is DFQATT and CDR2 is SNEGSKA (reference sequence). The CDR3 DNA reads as TGCAGTGCTAGTGGACAGGGTGGCTACACCTTC. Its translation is CSASGQGGYTF.

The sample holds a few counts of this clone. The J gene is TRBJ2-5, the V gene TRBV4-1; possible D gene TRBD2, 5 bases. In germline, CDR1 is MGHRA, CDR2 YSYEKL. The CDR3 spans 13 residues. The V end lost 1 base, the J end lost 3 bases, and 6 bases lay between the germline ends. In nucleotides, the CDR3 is TGCGCCAGCAGCCAAGCCGGGGAAGAGACCCAGTACTTC. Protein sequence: CASSQAGEETQYF.

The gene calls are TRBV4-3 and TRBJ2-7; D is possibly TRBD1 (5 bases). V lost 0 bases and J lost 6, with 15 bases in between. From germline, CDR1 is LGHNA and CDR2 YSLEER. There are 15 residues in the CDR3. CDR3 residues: CASSQDWAGSLEQYF. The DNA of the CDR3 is TGCGCCAGCAGCCAAGATTGGGCAGGGTCCCTCGAGCAGTACTTC.

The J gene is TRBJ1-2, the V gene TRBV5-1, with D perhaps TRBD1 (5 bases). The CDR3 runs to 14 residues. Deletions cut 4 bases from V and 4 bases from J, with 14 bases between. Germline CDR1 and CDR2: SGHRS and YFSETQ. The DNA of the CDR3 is TGCGCCAGCAGCAGCCGGGGGGTGGGCTATGGCTACACCTTC. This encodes CASSSRGVGYGYTF.

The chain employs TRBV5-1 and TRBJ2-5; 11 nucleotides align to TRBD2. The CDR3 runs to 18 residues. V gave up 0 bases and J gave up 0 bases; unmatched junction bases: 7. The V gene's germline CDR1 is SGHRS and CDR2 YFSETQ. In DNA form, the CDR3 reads TGCGCCAGCAGCTTGGGGCTAGCGGGGGGCCGGTACCAAGAGACCCAGTACTTC. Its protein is CASSLGLAGGRYQETQYF. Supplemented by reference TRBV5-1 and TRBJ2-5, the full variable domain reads KAGVTQTPRYLIKTRGQQVTLSCSPISGHRSVSWYQQTPGQGLQFLFEYFSETQRNKGNFPGRFSGRQFSNSRSEMNVSTLELGDSALYLCASSLGLAGGRYQETQYFGPGTRLLVL.

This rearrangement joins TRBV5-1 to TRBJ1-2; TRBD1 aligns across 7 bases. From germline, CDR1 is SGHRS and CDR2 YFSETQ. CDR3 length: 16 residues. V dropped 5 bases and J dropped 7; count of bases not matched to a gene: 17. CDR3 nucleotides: TGCGCCAGCAGGGACCGGGACAGCTCCTTGTCGGGTGGCTACACCTTC. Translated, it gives CASRDRDSSLSGGYTF.

In DNA form, the CDR3 reads TGTGCCAGCAGCTTGCCCCAGGGGGCTAACACAGATACGCAGTATTTT. Translation gives CASSLPQGANTDTQYF. V gene TRBV5-4 combines with J gene TRBJ2-3, with TRBD1 identical over 8 bases. The CDR3 covers 16 residues. With 1 base clipped from V and 2 bases from J, the junction kept 6 bases outside the gene matches. Per the germline V gene, CDR1 is SGHNT and CDR2 is YYREEE (reference sequence). Supplemented by reference TRBV5-4 and TRBJ2-3, the full variable domain reads ETGVTQSPTHLIKTRGQQVTLRCSSQSGHNTVSWYQQALGQGPQFIFQYYREEENGRGNFPPRFSGLQFPNYSSELNVNALELDDSALYLCASSLPQGANTDTQYFGPGTRLTVL.

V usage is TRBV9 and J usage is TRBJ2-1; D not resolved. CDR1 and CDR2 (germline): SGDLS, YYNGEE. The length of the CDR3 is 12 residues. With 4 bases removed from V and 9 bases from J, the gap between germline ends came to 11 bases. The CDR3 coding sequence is TGTGCCAGCAGCTCCATAGGTACTGAGCAGTTCTTC. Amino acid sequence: CASSSIGTEQFF. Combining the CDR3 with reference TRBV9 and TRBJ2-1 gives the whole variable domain DSGVTQTPKHLITATGQRVTLRCSPRSGDLSVYWYQQSLDQGLQFLIQYYNGEERAKGNILERFSAQQFPDLHSELNLSSLELGDSALYFCASSSIGTEQFFGPGTRLTVL.

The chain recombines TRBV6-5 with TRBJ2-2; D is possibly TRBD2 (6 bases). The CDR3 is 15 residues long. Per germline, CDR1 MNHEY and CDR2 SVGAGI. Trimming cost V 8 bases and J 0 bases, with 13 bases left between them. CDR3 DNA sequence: TGTGCCAGCCCCAGGGACTCCGCGAACACCGGGGAGCTGTTTTTT. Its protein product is CASPRDSANTGELFF.